These T cell receptor beta chains were read from a single sample in a study of blood T cell repertoires in COVID-19. Clones were read by immunoSEQ multiplex PCR, and TCRdb kept only the in-frame ones, dropping some. Altogether a few hundred thousand clones are present, roughly 88% being singletons, with the ten largest covering 0.87%. Sequencing used peripheral blood. The receptors originated from a human donor with COVID-19, enrolled during active disease. The donor label of this sample is uncertain. The CDR3 runs from the conserved cysteine through the conserved F or W. The D gene is left open where the match is weak. Clone size is not always given. Where it is, it says once, few, many or a class for expanded clones.

J: TRBJ2-3
V: TRBV10-2
size: .
D: TRBD2
DNA: TGCGCCAGTCGCCCCGGGAGGGCCCTCACAGATACGCAGTATTTT
CDR3: CASRPGRALTDTQYF

J: TRBJ1-2
V: TRBV5-4
size: once
D: TRBD1
DNA: TGTGCCAGCAACTCCGGCCAGGGGGCCTATGGCTACACCTTC
CDR3: CASNSGQGAYGYTF

J: TRBJ2-7
V: TRBV30
size: .
D: .
DNA: TGTGCCTGGAGTACGGATATAGGGGGCGAGCAGTACTTC
CDR3: CAWSTDIGGEQYF

J: TRBJ1-4
V: TRBV11-2
size: .
D: .
DNA: TGTGCCAGCAGCTTATTGCAGGGGAAGAAACTGTTTTTT
CDR3: CASSLLQGKKLFF

J: TRBJ2-1
V: TRBV28
size: .
D: TRBD2
DNA: TGTGCCAGCAGTAAACCCGTAGCGGGATATGAGCAGTTCTTC
CDR3: CASSKPVAGYEQFF

J: TRBJ2-1
V: TRBV5-6
size: .
D: .
DNA: TGTGCCAGCAGCTTGGAGGCTAGCGGAGGGGGAAAATTCTTC
CDR3: CASSLEASGGGKFF

J: TRBJ2-2
V: TRBV7-6
size: .
D: .
DNA: TGTGCCAGCAGCTCCCTGAGGACCGGGGAGCTGTTTTTT
CDR3: CASSSLRTGELFF

J: TRBJ2-5
V: TRBV4-3
size: .
D: TRBD1
DNA: TGCGCCAGCAGCCAAGCATATGGGACAGGGCGAGAGACCCAGTACTTC
CDR3: CASSQAYGTGRETQYF

J: TRBJ2-1
V: TRBV7-8
size: .
D: .
DNA: TGTGCCAGCAGCTCCATTGGGGCCCGAACCTACAATGAGCAGTTCTTC
CDR3: CASSSIGARTYNEQFF

J: TRBJ2-6
V: TRBV27
size: .
D: TRBD1
DNA: TGTACCAGCAGCGCAGGGGACAGGACGGACACTGGGGCCAACGTCCTGACTTTC
CDR3: CTSSAGDRTDTGANVLTF

J: TRBJ1-1
V: TRBV11-3
size: .
D: .
DNA: TGTGCCAGCAGCCCGGGGAGAGGGAGTGCTGAAGCTTTCTTT
CDR3: CASSPGRGSAEAFF

J: TRBJ2-7
V: TRBV28
size: .
D: TRBD1
DNA: TGTGCCAGCAGACGCCACAGGGGGGTCATGACCTACGAGCAGTACTTC
CDR3: CASRRHRGVMTYEQYF

J: TRBJ2-3
V: TRBV6-5
size: .
D: .
DNA: TGTGCCAGCACAAGCGAGAGCACAGATACGCAGTATTTT
CDR3: CASTSESTDTQYF

J: TRBJ2-1
V: TRBV28
size: .
D: .
DNA: TGTGCCAGCAGTTGGCGGTACAGGGTCGACAATGAGCAGTTCTTC
CDR3: CASSWRYRVDNEQFF

J: TRBJ1-1
V: TRBV3-1/TRBV3-2
size: .
D: TRBD1
DNA: TGTGCCAGCAGCCAAGCTTCCGGGACAGGGAGCACTGAAGCTTTCTTT
CDR3: CASSQASGTGSTEAFF

J: TRBJ1-2
V: TRBV15
size: .
D: .
DNA: TGTGCCACCAGCAGAGAAGGGGCAGTCCCAAAGGGCACCTTC
CDR3: CATSREGAVPKGTF

J: TRBJ2-1
V: TRBV5-4
size: .
D: TRBD1
DNA: TGTGCCAGCAGCGACCCAGTGAGGGGGCGGCTCAGCTCCTACAATGAGCAGTTCTTC
CDR3: CASSDPVRGRLSSYNEQFF

J: TRBJ2-7
V: TRBV10-1
size: .
D: .
DNA: TGCGCCAGCAGTGAGTTCCTTTCCTACGAGCAGTACTTC
CDR3: CASSEFLSYEQYF

J: TRBJ1-6
V: TRBV7-9
size: .
D: .
DNA: TGTGCCAGCAGCTTAGGGGGCCGCCCGAATTCACCCCTCCACTTT
CDR3: CASSLGGRPNSPLHF

J: TRBJ1-1
V: TRBV5-1
size: .
D: .
DNA: TGCGCCAGCAGAGAGGGTACGGGTCCTGAAGCTTTCTTT
CDR3: CASREGTGPEAFF

J: TRBJ2-7
V: TRBV9
size: .
D: TRBD2
DNA: TGTGCCAGCAGCGTATCGGGACTAGCGGTACTTTACGAGCAGTACTTC
CDR3: CASSVSGLAVLYEQYF

J: TRBJ1-1
V: TRBV24-1
size: .
D: .
DNA: TGTGCCACCAGTGGACAGTTTGACACTGAAGCTTTCTTT
CDR3: CATSGQFDTEAFF

J: TRBJ2-1
V: TRBV9
size: few
D: TRBD1
DNA: TGTGCCAGCGGGGCCCCCGGGACAGGGGTCTTGAATGAGCAGTTCTTC
CDR3: CASGAPGTGVLNEQFF

J: TRBJ2-1
V: TRBV24-1
size: .
D: TRBD2
DNA: TGTGCCACCAGTCCGGGAGGAGACAATGAGCAGTTCTTC
CDR3: CATSPGGDNEQFF

J: TRBJ2-2
V: TRBV7-2
size: .
D: .
DNA: TGTGCCAGCAGCTTATGGGCTGGGGGGAACAGTAAGAACACCGGGGAGCTGTTTTTT
CDR3: CASSLWAGGNSKNTGELFF

J: TRBJ2-3
V: TRBV2
size: .
D: .
DNA: TGTGCCAGCTCGGGTCTTGAGGGGGGGGGCACAGATACGCAGTATTTT
CDR3: CASSGLEGGGTDTQYF

J: TRBJ2-4
V: TRBV9
size: .
D: .
DNA: TGTGCCAGCAGCGTAGAAGAAGGGGAAAACATTCAGTACTTC
CDR3: CASSVEEGENIQYF

J: TRBJ2-1
V: TRBV7-8
size: .
D: .
DNA: TGTGCCAGCAGCTCCCGGGACTCCTACAATGAGCAGTTCTTC
CDR3: CASSSRDSYNEQFF

J: TRBJ1-4
V: TRBV12-3/TRBV12-4
size: .
D: TRBD1
DNA: TGTGCCAGCACTGTGACAGGGGGCGAAAAACTGTTTTTT
CDR3: CASTVTGGEKLFF

J: TRBJ2-7
V: TRBV7-2
size: .
D: .
DNA: TGTGCCAGCAGCTTCAGACGGGACACCTACGAGCAGTACTTC
CDR3: CASSFRRDTYEQYF

J: TRBJ1-3
V: TRBV27
size: .
D: .
DNA: TGTGCCAGCAGGGCACCAGGTGAAGGCCCCTGGAATTTT
CDR3: CASRAPGEGPWNF

J: TRBJ1-1
V: TRBV7-6
size: few
D: TRBD1
DNA: TGTGCCAGCAGCCTCCGTCCCGGGACAGATATGAACACTGAAGCTTTCTTT
CDR3: CASSLRPGTDMNTEAFF

J: TRBJ1-3
V: TRBV28
size: .
D: .
DNA: TGTGCCAGCAGCCTTTTCCGAGACAGAGAGGTGGATTTT
CDR3: CASSLFRDREVDF

J: TRBJ2-3
V: TRBV5-1
size: .
D: TRBD2
DNA: TGCGCCAGCAGCTTCGGGCTAGCGGGAGATGGCACAGATACGCAGTATTTT
CDR3: CASSFGLAGDGTDTQYF

J: TRBJ1-1
V: TRBV18
size: .
D: .
DNA: TGTGCCAGCTCACCACGGGGGGGGGAAAACACTGAAGCTTTCTTT
CDR3: CASSPRGGENTEAFF

J: TRBJ2-7
V: TRBV11-2
size: .
D: TRBD2
DNA: TGTGCCAGCAGCCCAGCACCTAAAAGGTCTAGCGGGAGGAAGGGAGAGCAGTACTTC
CDR3: CASSPAPKRSSGRKGEQYF

J: TRBJ1-1
V: TRBV29-1
size: .
D: TRBD1
DNA: TGCAGCGTTACAGGGGGGATGAACACTGAAGCTTTCTTT
CDR3: CSVTGGMNTEAFF

J: TRBJ1-2
V: TRBV27
size: .
D: .
DNA: TGTGCCAGCAGTTTGGTGGGGGGAACCAACTATGGCTACACCTTC
CDR3: CASSLVGGTNYGYTF

J: TRBJ2-1
V: TRBV19
size: .
D: TRBD2
DNA: TGTGCCAGTACCCCTAGCGGAAGCTCCTACAATGAGCAGTTCTTC
CDR3: CASTPSGSSYNEQFF

J: TRBJ2-2
V: TRBV11-2
size: .
D: .
DNA: TGTGCCAGCAGCTTTTCCAGGAACACCGGGGAGCTGTTTTTT
CDR3: CASSFSRNTGELFF

J: TRBJ2-1
V: TRBV5-1
size: .
D: TRBD2
DNA: TGCGCCAGCAGCATTAGCGGGAACTCCTACAATGAGCAGTTCTTC
CDR3: CASSISGNSYNEQFF

J: TRBJ2-2
V: TRBV7-2
size: .
D: .
DNA: TGTGCCAGCAGCTTACAGCGGGTCGCGAACACCGGGGAGCTGTTTTTT
CDR3: CASSLQRVANTGELFF

J: TRBJ2-1
V: TRBV3-1/TRBV3-2
size: .
D: TRBD2
DNA: TGTGCCAGCAGCCCGGAGGGACTAGGGCTAGCGGGAAGCTACCATGAGCAGTTCTTC
CDR3: CASSPEGLGLAGSYHEQFF

J: TRBJ1-5
V: TRBV6-6
size: .
D: .
DNA: TGTGCCAGCAGTTACCCCGCAGGGAAGCAGCCCCAGCATTTT
CDR3: CASSYPAGKQPQHF

J: TRBJ2-1
V: TRBV5-1
size: .
D: .
DNA: TGCGCCAGCAGCACCTACGATGAGCAGTTCTTC
CDR3: CASSTYDEQFF

J: TRBJ2-1
V: TRBV15
size: .
D: TRBD2
DNA: TGTGCCACCAGCAGAGAGGTTCCGGGACTAGCGGGAGAGGGGGCCTACAATGAGCAGTTCTTC
CDR3: CATSREVPGLAGEGAYNEQFF

J: TRBJ2-3
V: TRBV7-9
size: .
D: TRBD2
DNA: TGTGCCAGCAGCTTAGTCCTAGCGGGAGAGGTAGATACGCAGTATTTT
CDR3: CASSLVLAGEVDTQYF

J: TRBJ2-3
V: TRBV24-1
size: .
D: TRBD2
DNA: TGTGCCACCAGTGACCCGGGACTAGGTACGCAGTATTTT
CDR3: CATSDPGLGTQYF